This T cell receptor beta chain emerged from a study of tumour-infiltrating T cells in Burkitt lymphoma. TCRdb's copy holds only in-frame clones and misses some; the assay was immunoSEQ multiplex PCR. Of about 2,200 clones in the sample, roughly 80% were seen once. This CDR3 spans 14 amino acids. CDR1 KGHSH and CDR2 LQKENI come from the germline V gene. Trimming left V 6 bases short and J 4 bases short, with 15 bases between. V and J are TRBV18 and TRBJ1-1; the D gene is possibly TRBD1 (6 bases). The sequenced sample was tumor tissue. The receptor comes from a human donor with diffuse large B-cell lymphoma. Here the CDR3 reads CASSQDSFITEAFF. The CDR3 DNA reads TGTGCCAGCTCGCAGGACAGCTTCATCACTGAAGCTTTCTTT.